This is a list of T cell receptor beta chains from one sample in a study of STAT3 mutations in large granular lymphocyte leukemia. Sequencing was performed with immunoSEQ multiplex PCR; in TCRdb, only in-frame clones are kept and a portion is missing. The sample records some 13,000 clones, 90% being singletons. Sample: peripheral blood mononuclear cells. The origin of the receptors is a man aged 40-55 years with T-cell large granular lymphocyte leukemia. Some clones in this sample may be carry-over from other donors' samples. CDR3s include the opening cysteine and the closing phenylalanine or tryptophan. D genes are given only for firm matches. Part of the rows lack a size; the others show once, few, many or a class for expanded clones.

CASSVGDRNYGYTF	TGTGCCAGCAGCGTAGGCGACAGAAACTATGGCTACACCTTC	TRBV9	.	TRBJ1-2	.
CSAPKGETQYF	TGCAGCGCCCCCAAGGGGGAGACCCAGTACTTC	TRBV29-1	.	TRBJ2-5	.
CASSNLGSGNTIYF	TGCGCCAGCAGCAATCTGGGCTCTGGAAACACCATATATTTT	TRBV5-1	.	TRBJ1-3	.
CSVVSPLKKEEQYF	TGCAGCGTTGTATCCCCCCTAAAGAAAGAGGAGCAGTACTTC	TRBV29-1	.	TRBJ2-7	.
CASSEAWTGRLYGYTF	TGTGCCAGCAGTGAAGCGTGGACAGGGCGCCTCTATGGCTACACCTTC	TRBV6-1	TRBD1	TRBJ1-2	.
CASSVEGDYNEQFF	TGTGCCAGCAGCGTAGAGGGGGACTACAATGAGCAGTTCTTC	TRBV9	.	TRBJ2-1	few
CASSLTTGTWDTIYF	TGTGCCAGCAGTTTGACGACAGGGACGTGGGACACCATATATTTT	TRBV28	TRBD1	TRBJ1-3	few
CASRPGQGYEQYF	TGTGCCAGCAGGCCGGGACAGGGATACGAGCAGTACTTC	TRBV6-1	TRBD1	TRBJ2-7	.
CASSIVRANTGELFF	TGTGCCAGTAGTATCGTCAGGGCCAACACCGGGGAGCTGTTTTTT	TRBV19	.	TRBJ2-2	.
CATSRFASGGYNEQFF	TGTGCCACCAGCCGTTTTGCCAGCGGGGGATACAATGAGCAGTTCTTC	TRBV15	TRBD2	TRBJ2-1	.
CASAQGGYEQYF	TGTGCCAGCGCCCAAGGTGGTTACGAGCAGTACTTC	TRBV7-2	.	TRBJ2-7	.
CAWSRGNDQPQHF	TGTGCCTGGAGTAGGGGAAACGATCAGCCCCAGCATTTT	TRBV30	.	TRBJ1-5	once
CAISESGDYGYTF	TGTGCCATCAGTGAGTCGGGGGACTATGGCTACACCTTC	TRBV10-3	.	TRBJ1-2	.
CASSSSLGGNTIYF	TGTGCCAGCAGCTCCAGCCTGGGAGGAAACACCATATATTTT	TRBV7-8	.	TRBJ1-3	.
CASSGGGATDTQYF	TGCGCCAGCTCAGGTGGGGGCGCCACAGATACGCAGTATTTT	TRBV10-1	.	TRBJ2-3	.
CASSLTSGANVLTF	TGTGCCAGCAGCTTGACTTCTGGGGCCAACGTCCTGACTTTC	TRBV7-9	.	TRBJ2-6	.
CSASVRGKLFF	TGCAGCGCATCGGTGAGGGGAAAACTGTTTTTT	TRBV29-1	.	TRBJ1-4	.
CASSLTGDRQPQHF	TGTGCCAGCAGTTTAACAGGGGATCGTCAGCCCCAGCATTTT	TRBV27	TRBD1	TRBJ1-5	.
CASSTRDTLLFLNTGELFF	TGTGCCAGCAGTACCCGGGACACGCTACTTTTCTTGAACACCGGGGAGCTGTTTTTT	TRBV6-9	.	TRBJ2-2	.
CASSFRQGTGTEAFF	TGTGCCAGCAGCTTTAGACAGGGGACGGGAACTGAAGCTTTCTTT	TRBV5-5	TRBD1	TRBJ1-1	.
CASSFKTDPGYGYTF	TGTGCCAGCAGCTTTAAGACCGACCCCGGCTATGGCTACACCTTC	TRBV7-2	.	TRBJ1-2	.
CASSLAGDWANVLTF	TGTGCCAGCAGTTTAGCGGGGGATTGGGCCAACGTCCTGACTTTC	TRBV7-9	TRBD2	TRBJ2-6	.
CSVRKTGVYGYTF	TGCAGCGTCAGAAAGACAGGGGTCTATGGCTACACCTTC	TRBV29-1	TRBD1	TRBJ1-2	.
CASSLANTEAFF	TGCGCCAGCAGCTTGGCGAACACTGAAGCTTTCTTT	TRBV5-1	.	TRBJ1-1	once
CASSLGGEAFF	TGTGCCAGCAGCTTGGGAGGGGAAGCTTTCTTT	TRBV5-4	.	TRBJ1-1	.
CASSPDRLGLNEQFF	TGTGCCAGCTCACCGGACAGACTTGGCCTCAATGAGCAGTTCTTC	TRBV18	.	TRBJ2-1	.
CASSYADRDYGYTF	TGTGCCAGCAGTTACGCGGACAGGGACTATGGCTACACCTTC	TRBV6-5	TRBD1	TRBJ1-2	.
CASLQGARETQYF	TGTGCCAGCCTACAGGGGGCGCGAGAGACCCAGTACTTC	TRBV18	TRBD1	TRBJ2-5	once
CAWSVGTGSPLHF	TGTGCCTGGAGTGTAGGGACAGGTTCACCCCTCCACTTT	TRBV30	TRBD1	TRBJ1-6	.
CASSLQPPGLNEKLFF	TGCGCCAGCAGCTTGCAACCCCCGGGCCTTAATGAAAAACTGTTTTTT	TRBV5-1	.	TRBJ1-4	.